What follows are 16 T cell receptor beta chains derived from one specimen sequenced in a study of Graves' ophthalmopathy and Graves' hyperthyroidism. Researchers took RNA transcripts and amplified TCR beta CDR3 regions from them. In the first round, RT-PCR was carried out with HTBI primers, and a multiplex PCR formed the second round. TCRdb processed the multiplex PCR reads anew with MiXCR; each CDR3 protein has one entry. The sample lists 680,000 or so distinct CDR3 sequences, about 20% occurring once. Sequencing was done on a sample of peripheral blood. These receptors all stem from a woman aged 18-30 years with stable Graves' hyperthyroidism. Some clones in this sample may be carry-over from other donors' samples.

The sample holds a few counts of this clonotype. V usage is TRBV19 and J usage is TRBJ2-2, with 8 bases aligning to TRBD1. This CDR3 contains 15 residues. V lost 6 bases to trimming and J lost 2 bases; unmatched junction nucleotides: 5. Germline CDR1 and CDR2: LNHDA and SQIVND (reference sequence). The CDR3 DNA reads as TGTGCCAGTAGGCAGACAGGGGCAAACACCGGGGAGCTGTTTTTT. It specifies CASRQTGANTGELFF.

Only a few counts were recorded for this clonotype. Written as DNA, the CDR3 is TGCAGTGCTAGTCCCTTATGGGCTGAAGCTTTCTTT. As protein: CSASPLWAEAFF. This chain joins TRBV20-1 and TRBJ1-1, with no clear D. Trimming removed 3 bases at V and 6 bases at J, with 11 bases between. The CDR3 covers 12 residues. Germline lookup yields CDR1 DFQATT and CDR2 SNEGSKA (reference sequence).

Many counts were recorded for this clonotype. CDR3 DNA sequence: TGTGCCACCCGGACAGGGGGAATCCCACCCCTCCACTTT. Its protein is CATRTGGIPPLHF. V usage is TRBV6-1 and J usage is TRBJ1-6, with 10 bases matching TRBD1. Per germline, CDR1 MNHNS and CDR2 SASEGT. The CDR3 consists of 13 residues. The V gene end was trimmed by 10 bases and the J gene end by 11 bases; junction bases not matched to a gene: 8.

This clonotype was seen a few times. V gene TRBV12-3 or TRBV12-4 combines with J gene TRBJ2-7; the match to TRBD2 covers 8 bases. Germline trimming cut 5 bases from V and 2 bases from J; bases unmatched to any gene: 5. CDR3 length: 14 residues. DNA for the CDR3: TGTGCCAGCAGTACGGGGGGGGATACCTACGAGCAGTACTTC. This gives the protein CASSTGGDTYEQYF.

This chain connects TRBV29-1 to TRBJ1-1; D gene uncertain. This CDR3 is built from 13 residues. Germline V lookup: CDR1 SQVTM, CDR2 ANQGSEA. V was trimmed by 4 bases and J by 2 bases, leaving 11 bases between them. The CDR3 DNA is TGCAGCGTTGCGAGGGCAGGTAACACTGAAGCTTTCTTT. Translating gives CSVARAGNTEAFF.

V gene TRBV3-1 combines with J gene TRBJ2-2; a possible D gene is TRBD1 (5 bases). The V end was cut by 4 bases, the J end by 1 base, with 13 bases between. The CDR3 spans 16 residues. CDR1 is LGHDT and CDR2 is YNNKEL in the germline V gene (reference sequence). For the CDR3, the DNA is TGTGCCAGCAGCCCGGACATCGGTGAGAACACCGGGGAGCTGTTTTTT. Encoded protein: CASSPDIGENTGELFF.

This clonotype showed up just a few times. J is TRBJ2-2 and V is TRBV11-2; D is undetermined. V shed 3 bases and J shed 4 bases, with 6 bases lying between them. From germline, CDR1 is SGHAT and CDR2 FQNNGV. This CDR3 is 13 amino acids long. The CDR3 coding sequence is TGTGCCAGCAGCTTCCTTGTCACCGGGGAGCTGTTTTTT. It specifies CASSFLVTGELFF.

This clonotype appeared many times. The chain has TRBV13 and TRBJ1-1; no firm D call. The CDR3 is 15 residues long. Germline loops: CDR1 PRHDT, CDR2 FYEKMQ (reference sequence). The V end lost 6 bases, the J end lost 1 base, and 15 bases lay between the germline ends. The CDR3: CASSRSDGKNTEAFF. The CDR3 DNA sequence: TGTGCCAGCAGTCGATCGGACGGTAAGAACACTGAAGCTTTCTTT.

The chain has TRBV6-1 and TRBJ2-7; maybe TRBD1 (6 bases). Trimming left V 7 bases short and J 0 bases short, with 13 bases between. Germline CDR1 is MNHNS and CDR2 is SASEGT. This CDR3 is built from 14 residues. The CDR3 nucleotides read TGTGCCAGCACCCACCGAGGGGGCTCCTACGAGCAGTACTTC. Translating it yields CASTHRGGSYEQYF.

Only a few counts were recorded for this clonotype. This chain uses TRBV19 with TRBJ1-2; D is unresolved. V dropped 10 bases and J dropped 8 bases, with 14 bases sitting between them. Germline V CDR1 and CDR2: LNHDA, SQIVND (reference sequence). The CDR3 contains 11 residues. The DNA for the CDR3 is TGTGCCACCCAAGGTCTGTTCGGCTACACCTTC. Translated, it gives CATQGLFGYTF. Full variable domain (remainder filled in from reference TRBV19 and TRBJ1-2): DGGITQSPKYLFRKEGQNVTLSCEQNLNHDAMYWYRQDPGQGLRLIYYSQIVNDFQKGDIAEGYSVSREKKESFPLTVTSAQKNPTAFYLCATQGLFGYTFGSGTRLTVV.

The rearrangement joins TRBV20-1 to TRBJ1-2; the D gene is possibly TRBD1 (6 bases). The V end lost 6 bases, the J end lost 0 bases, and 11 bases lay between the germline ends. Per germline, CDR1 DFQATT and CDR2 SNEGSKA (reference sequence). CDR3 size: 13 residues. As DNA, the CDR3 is TGCAGTGCCATGACAGGAACTAACTATGGCTACACCTTC. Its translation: CSAMTGTNYGYTF.

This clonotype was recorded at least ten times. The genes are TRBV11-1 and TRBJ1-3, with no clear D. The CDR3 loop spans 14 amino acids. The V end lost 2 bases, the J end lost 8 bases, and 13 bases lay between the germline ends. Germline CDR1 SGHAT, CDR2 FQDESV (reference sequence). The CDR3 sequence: CASSLQEELDTIYF. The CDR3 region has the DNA TGTGCCAGCAGCTTACAGGAGGAGTTGGACACCATATATTTT.

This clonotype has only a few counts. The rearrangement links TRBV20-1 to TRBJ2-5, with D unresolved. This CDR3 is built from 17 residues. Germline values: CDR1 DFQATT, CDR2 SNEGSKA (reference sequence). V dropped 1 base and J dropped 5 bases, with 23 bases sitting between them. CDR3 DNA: TGCAGTGCTAGAGCAGATATGATAGTGGCCCGAGGCGAGACCCAGTACTTC. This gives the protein CSARADMIVARGETQYF.

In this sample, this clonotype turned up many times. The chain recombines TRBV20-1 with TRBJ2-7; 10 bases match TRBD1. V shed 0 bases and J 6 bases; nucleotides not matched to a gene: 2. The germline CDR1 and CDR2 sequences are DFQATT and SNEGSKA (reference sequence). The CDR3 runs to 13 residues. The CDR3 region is CSAREGTGVEQYF. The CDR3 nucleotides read TGCAGTGCTAGAGAAGGGACAGGGGTCGAGCAGTACTTC.

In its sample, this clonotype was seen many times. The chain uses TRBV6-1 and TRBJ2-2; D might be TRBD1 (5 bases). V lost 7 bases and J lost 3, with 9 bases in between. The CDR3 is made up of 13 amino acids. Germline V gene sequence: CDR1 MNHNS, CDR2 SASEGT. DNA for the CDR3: TGTGCCAGCATCGGACAACACACCGGGGAGCTGTTTTTT. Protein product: CASIGQHTGELFF.

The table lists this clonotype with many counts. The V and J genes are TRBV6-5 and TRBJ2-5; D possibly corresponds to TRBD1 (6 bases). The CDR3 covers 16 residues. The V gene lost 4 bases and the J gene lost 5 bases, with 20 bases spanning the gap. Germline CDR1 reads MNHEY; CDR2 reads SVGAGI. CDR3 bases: TGTGCCAGCAGTTCACCGGAGCCAGGGGCGGCGGAGACCCAGTACTTC. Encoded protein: CASSSPEPGAAETQYF.